The source of this TCR beta chain is a study of T cell changes during pregnancy in multiple sclerosis. The germline V gene encodes CDR1 SEHNR and CDR2 FQNEAQ (reference sequence). This CDR3 is built from 10 residues. Trimming stripped 5 bases from V and 13 bases from J, with 9 bases between. Profiled with immunoSEQ multiplex PCR; TCRdb holds only in-frame clones, not every one. This table has around 80,000 clones, 92% appearing once. The clonotype comes from a female donor with multiple sclerosis, enrolled in a pregnancy study. This chain joins TRBV7-9 and TRBJ2-1, with unresolved D. The sequenced sample was peripheral blood, obtained before pregnancy. The CDR3 sequence: CASSPGDQFF. The CDR3 nucleotides read TGTGCCAGCAGCCCCGGAGACCAGTTCTTC.